The 31 T cell receptor beta chains below come from one sample, sequenced in a study of blood T cell repertoires in COVID-19. Using immunoSEQ multiplex PCR, the repertoire was profiled, and TCRdb retains in-frame clones only, with some absent. The sample has around 180,000 clones; roughly 80% are singletons. Sample: peripheral blood. These receptors originate from a woman aged 25 to 39 with acute or convalescent COVID-19.

The J gene is TRBJ2-5, the V gene TRBV5-1; a possible D gene is TRBD1 (6 bases). The CDR3 sequence is 13 residues long. Between the trimmed V and J ends, which lost 4 bases and 5 bases, there was a span of 12 bases. Germline values: CDR1 SGHRS, CDR2 YFSETQ. The CDR3 here is CASSTGHSETQYF. DNA for the CDR3: TGCGCCAGCAGCACGGGACATTCGGAGACCCAGTACTTC. Drawing the rest from reference TRBV5-1 and TRBJ2-5, the complete variable domain is KAGVTQTPRYLIKTRGQQVTLSCSPISGHRSVSWYQQTPGQGLQFLFEYFSETQRNKGNFPGRFSGRQFSNSRSEMNVSTLELGDSALYLCASSTGHSETQYFGPGTRLLVL.

This clone appeared a single time. V gene TRBV13 combines with J gene TRBJ1-2; TRBD1 might be the D (6 bases). The V end was cut by 5 bases, the J end by 8 bases, with 15 bases between. The CDR3 length is 13 residues. Germline CDR1 and CDR2: PRHDT and FYEKMQ (reference sequence). DNA for the CDR3: TGTGCCAGCAGCGCCACAGGGATGCAGGGCTACACCTTC. Amino acid sequence: CASSATGMQGYTF.

V and J are TRBV5-4 and TRBJ2-5; TRBD2 might be the D (5 bases). V shed 4 bases and J shed 2 bases, with 9 bases lying between them. Germline-derived CDR1 and CDR2 are SGHNT and YYREEE (reference sequence). This CDR3 spans 13 amino acids. The CDR3 loop is CASSDGVQETQYF. In nucleotides, the CDR3 is TGTGCCAGCAGCGACGGGGTTCAAGAGACCCAGTACTTC.

This clone was detected a few times. The CDR3: CASSYTLKAGGPVGGDIQYF. CDR3 sequence (DNA): TGTGCCAGCAGTTACACCCTCAAAGCGGGAGGCCCCGTGGGGGGGGACATTCAGTACTTC. This sequence joins TRBV6-2 or TRBV6-3 and TRBJ2-4; 9 nucleotides match TRBD2. Germline V gene data show CDR1 as MNHEY and CDR2 as SVGEGT. This CDR3 has 20 amino acids. V dropped 2 bases and J dropped 8; count of bases not matched to a gene: 22.

This clone was recorded only once. The V gene is TRBV13, the J gene TRBJ2-3, with TRBD2 matching over 8 bases. Germline values: CDR1 PRHDT, CDR2 FYEKMQ (reference sequence). V lost 5 bases to trimming and J lost 3 bases; unmatched junction nucleotides: 16. The CDR3 runs 18 residues. The CDR3 DNA is TGTGCCAGCAGCCCGACCTTGGCGGGGGGCGTGACGACAGATACGCAGTATTTT. Translating it yields CASSPTLAGGVTTDTQYF.

CDR3 sequence: CASSEQGTGNNEQFF. The CDR3 nucleotides read TGTGCCAGCAGTGAACAGGGGACAGGGAACAATGAGCAGTTCTTC. This chain connects TRBV2 to TRBJ2-1; 9 bases align to TRBD1. The trim removed 2 bases at V and 5 bases at J, leaving 4 bases unmatched. The CDR3 is 15 residues long. CDR1 and CDR2 (germline): SNHLY, FYNNEI.

The J gene is TRBJ2-5, the V gene TRBV7-9; 7 bases agree with TRBD2. CDR1 and CDR2 from the germline V gene are SEHNR and FQNEAQ (reference sequence). The CDR3 has 14 amino acids. V lost 8 bases to trimming and J lost 4 bases; unmatched junction nucleotides: 10. The CDR3 nucleotides are TGTGCCAGCGAGAGGCGGGGGTGGTCAGAGACCCAGTACTTC. This codes for CASERRGWSETQYF.

CDR3: CASSNRQGGVRYNSPLHF. The CDR3 DNA reads TGTGCCAGCAGCAACCGACAGGGAGGAGTAAGATATAATTCACCCCTCCACTTT. V and J are TRBV6-2 or TRBV6-3 and TRBJ1-6, with 7 bases aligning to TRBD1. The length of the CDR3 is 18 residues. V lost 6 bases and J lost 4; bases outside the gene matches: 15. Germline V lookup: CDR1 MNHEY, CDR2 SVGEGT.

The chain joins TRBV5-5 to TRBJ1-1; tentatively, D is TRBD1 (5 bases). Germline loops: CDR1 SGHKS, CDR2 YYEKEE (reference sequence). V shed 4 bases and J shed 6 bases, with 16 bases lying between them. This CDR3 contains 14 residues. The CDR3 loop reads CASSLNGAWAEAFF. In DNA form, the CDR3 reads TGTGCCAGCAGCCTGAATGGGGCCTGGGCTGAAGCTTTCTTT. The entire variable domain, with the rest obtained from reference TRBV5-5 and TRBJ1-1, is as follows: DAGVTQSPTHLIKTRGQQVTLRCSPISGHKSVSWYQQVLGQGPQFIFQYYEKEERGRGNFPDRFSARQFPNYSSELNVNALLLGDSALYLCASSLNGAWAEAFFGQGTRLTVV.

This clone was detected a few times. The V call is TRBV25-1, the J call TRBJ1-1; no clear D. The length of the CDR3 is 12 residues. The germline V gene encodes CDR1 MGHDK and CDR2 SYGVNS. The V and J ends lost 10 bases and 0 bases respectively, with 9 bases between them. This chain's CDR3 is CATAGLNTEAFF. CDR3 in DNA: TGTGCCACTGCCGGGTTGAACACTGAAGCTTTCTTT.

This chain joins TRBV14 and TRBJ2-7; 9 bases agree with TRBD2. There are 14 residues in the CDR3. Germline CDR1 and CDR2: SGHDN and FVKESK. Losses at the gene ends were 3 bases for V and 5 bases for J; bases not matched to a gene: 5. The CDR3 nucleotides read TGTGCCAGCAGCCAGTTAGCGGGAGTACACGAGCAGTACTTC. Translated: CASSQLAGVHEQYF.

This clone showed up just once. The genes are TRBV18 and TRBJ1-3; 10 bases are a match to TRBD1. Germline V lookup: CDR1 KGHSH, CDR2 LQKENI. CDR3 length: 15 amino acids. J was trimmed by 2 bases and V by 6 bases; bases with no gene match: 4. The CDR3 loop reads CASSRQGATGNTIYF. Here the CDR3 DNA reads TGTGCCAGCTCCCGACAGGGGGCAACTGGAAACACCATATATTTT.

This chain links TRBV5-5 with TRBJ2-2; 7 bases are shared with TRBD1. CDR1 and CDR2 from the germline V gene are SGHKS and YYEKEE (reference sequence). Trimming at V came to 0 bases and at J to 5 bases, leaving 4 bases not matched to a gene. The CDR3 runs 15 residues. CDR3 sequence: CASSLEGALTGELFF. The CDR3 bases are TGTGCCAGCAGCTTGGAGGGGGCGCTTACCGGGGAGCTGTTTTTT.

This chain connects TRBV11-2 to TRBJ2-5; the match to TRBD1 covers 8 bases. This CDR3 is 17 amino acids long. V shed 1 base and J 5 bases; nucleotides not matched to a gene: 12. Per germline, CDR1 SGHAT and CDR2 FQNNGV. The CDR3 spells CASSLGRQGTMVETQYF. The CDR3 nucleotides read TGTGCCAGCAGCTTAGGTAGACAGGGGACGATGGTGGAGACCCAGTACTTC.

This clone has a handful of counts. The gene calls are TRBV7-9 and TRBJ1-3; D might be TRBD1 (6 bases). Germline CDR1 SEHNR, CDR2 FQNEAQ (reference sequence). Trimming pared 5 bases from V and 3 bases from J, leaving 23 bases between. The CDR3 covers 18 residues. In nucleotides, the CDR3 is TGTGCCAGCAGCCCAGGAGACAGGAGTGTGTTTAGTGGAAACACCATATATTTT. Translated, it gives CASSPGDRSVFSGNTIYF.

The V gene is TRBV28, the J gene TRBJ2-7; 9 nucleotides align to TRBD1. The CDR3 consists of 14 residues. The germline gives CDR1 MDHEN, CDR2 SYDVKM. Losses at the gene ends were 5 bases for V and 3 bases for J; bases not matched to a gene: 5. The CDR3, as DNA: TGTGCCAGCAGTCGACAGGACAGGGGCTACGAGCAGTACTTC. Protein product: CASSRQDRGYEQYF.

The chain employs TRBV5-6 and TRBJ1-1; 7 positions match TRBD1. V dropped 2 bases and J dropped 3; count of bases not matched to a gene: 7. Germline V gene data show CDR1 as SGHDT and CDR2 as YYEEEE. There are 15 residues in the CDR3. The CDR3 sequence: CASSLLIDRDTEAFF. CDR3 bases: TGTGCCAGCAGCTTACTGATCGACAGGGACACTGAAGCTTTCTTT.

This clone appeared a single time. The genes are TRBV11-3 and TRBJ2-5; 11 bases match TRBD2. The length of the CDR3 is 15 residues. The germline V gene has CDR1 SGHNT and CDR2 YENEEA. The V segment lost 4 bases and the J segment 3 bases; nucleotides outside the gene matches: 4. CDR3 sequence: CASSSGLAEKETQYF. Written as DNA, the CDR3 is TGTGCCAGCAGCTCGGGACTAGCGGAGAAAGAGACCCAGTACTTC.

CDR3: CASQRQGDLWKETQYF. The CDR3 DNA sequence: TGTGCCAGCCAGAGGCAGGGGGATTTGTGGAAAGAGACCCAGTACTTC. The chain has TRBV2 and TRBJ2-5; 7 nucleotides align to TRBD1. V was clipped by 8 bases and J by 3 bases; unmatched bases: 15. This CDR3 comprises 16 residues. CDR1 SNHLY and CDR2 FYNNEI come from the germline V gene.

V is TRBV18 and J is TRBJ2-5, with D possibly matching TRBD2 (6 bases). Trimming removed 6 bases at V and 2 bases at J, with 13 bases between. This CDR3 spans 14 amino acids. Germline V gene data show CDR1 as KGHSH and CDR2 as LQKENI. The CDR3 is CASSQDSGQETQYF. The DNA of the CDR3 is TGTGCCAGCTCGCAAGACAGCGGGCAAGAGACCCAGTACTTC.

The CDR3 coding sequence is TGTGCCAGCAGGAGGGGACAGAGCTACGAGCAGTACTTC. Amino acids: CASRRGQSYEQYF. V is TRBV28 and J is TRBJ2-7; TRBD1 agrees at 7 bases. Trimming took 6 bases from V and 3 from J; bases not matched to a gene: 5. This CDR3 has 13 residues. CDR1 is MDHEN, CDR2 SYDVKM, per germline. The whole variable domain, remainder taken from reference TRBV28 and TRBJ2-7, is DVKVTQSSRYLVKRTGEKVFLECVQDMDHENMFWYRQDPGLGLRLIYFSYDVKMKEKGDIPEGYSVSREKKERFSLILESASTNQTSMYLCASRRGQSYEQYFGPGTRLTVT.

This chain uses TRBV2 with TRBJ2-7; D is unclear. Trimming stripped 8 bases from V and 2 bases from J, with 25 bases between. This CDR3 is built from 17 residues. The germline CDR1 and CDR2 sequences are SNHLY and FYNNEI. DNA for the CDR3: TGTGCCAGCTTGGCCCGCGGAATAGGAAGTGTCACCTACGAGCAGTACTTC. This gives the protein CASLARGIGSVTYEQYF.

The gene calls are TRBV5-1 and TRBJ2-1; TRBD2 aligns across 11 bases. CDR1 is SGHRS and CDR2 is YFSETQ in the germline V gene. With 3 bases clipped from V and 5 bases from J, the junction kept 7 bases outside the gene matches. This CDR3 contains 16 residues. CDR3 region: CASSSLAGGTNNEQFF. The CDR3 DNA is TGCGCCAGCAGCTCGTTAGCGGGAGGGACAAACAATGAGCAGTTCTTC.

The CDR3: CASSRKRGYEQYF. CDR3 nucleotide sequence: TGTGCCAGTAGTAGGAAAAGGGGCTACGAGCAGTACTTC. The V call is TRBV19, the J call TRBJ2-7; a weak D match, TRBD1 (5 bases). From germline, CDR1 is LNHDA and CDR2 SQIVND (reference sequence). This CDR3 has 13 amino acids. Trimming pared 4 bases from V and 3 bases from J, leaving 10 bases between.

This clone was observed many times. The rearrangement links TRBV5-1 to TRBJ1-2; weak D call: TRBD1 (6 bases). Per the germline V gene, CDR1 is SGHRS and CDR2 is YFSETQ. Trimming pared 4 bases from V and 4 bases from J, leaving 11 bases between. The length of the CDR3 is 13 residues. The CDR3 loop reads CASSPEDSYGYTF. CDR3 DNA sequence: TGCGCCAGCAGCCCCGAGGACAGCTATGGCTACACCTTC.

The V call is TRBV14, the J call TRBJ2-7; 9 nucleotides line up with TRBD2. There are 20 residues in the CDR3. Germline CDR1 and CDR2: SGHDN and FVKESK. The V segment lost 1 base and the J segment 3 bases; nucleotides outside the gene matches: 19. The CDR3 protein is CASSQGPGAQVAGVLYEQYF. CDR3 coding DNA: TGTGCCAGCAGCCAAGGGCCAGGGGCTCAGGTAGCGGGAGTTCTCTACGAGCAGTACTTC.

This sequence joins TRBV7-9 and TRBJ2-7, with TRBD1 as a possible D gene (7 bases). Trimming stripped 2 bases from V and 4 bases from J, with 15 bases between. From germline, CDR1 is SEHNR and CDR2 FQNEAQ (reference sequence). The CDR3 is 15 amino acids. The CDR3 region has the DNA TGTGCCAGCAGCTTATCCCGGGACAGCGGGTACGAGCAGTACTTC. As protein: CASSLSRDSGYEQYF.

This clone has more than one count but fewer than ten. The CDR3 DNA is TGTGCCAGTAGCCCTATATTGCGGACAGGGCGTCAGCCCCAGCATTTT. Amino acids: CASSPILRTGRQPQHF. The chain is built from TRBV19 and TRBJ1-5; 8 nucleotides line up with TRBD1. The V gene end was trimmed by 6 bases and the J gene end by 6 bases; junction bases not matched to a gene: 13. The CDR3 consists of 16 residues. CDR1 is LNHDA and CDR2 is SQIVND in the germline V gene (reference sequence).

In this sample, this clone turned up a few times. This chain links TRBV19 with TRBJ1-1, with a weak D call TRBD1 (5 bases). Per germline, CDR1 LNHDA and CDR2 SQIVND (reference sequence). This CDR3 has 14 residues. The V gene lost 4 bases and the J gene lost 3 bases, with 12 bases spanning the gap. CDR3 residues: CASSRIDSDTEAFF. Here the CDR3 DNA reads TGTGCCAGTAGTAGAATTGACAGCGACACTGAAGCTTTCTTT.

The chain carries TRBV10-2 and TRBJ1-6; TRBD1 might be the D (6 bases). The CDR3 contains 13 residues. Germline lookup yields CDR1 WSHSY and CDR2 SAAADI. Trimming pared 10 bases from V and 7 bases from J, leaving 14 bases between. The chain's CDR3 is CAMSDRSNSPLHF. CDR3 DNA sequence: TGCGCCATGTCGGACAGATCGAATTCACCCCTCCACTTT.

The chain joins TRBV5-1 to TRBJ1-1, with D possibly matching TRBD1 (5 bases). This CDR3 region has 16 residues. In germline, CDR1 is SGHRS, CDR2 YFSETQ. V dropped 0 bases and J dropped 5 bases, with 17 bases sitting between them. For the CDR3, the DNA is TGCGCCAGCAGCTTGGACGCGGGGCTAACGGGGACTGAAGCTTTCTTT. This codes for CASSLDAGLTGTEAFF.